The 14 T cell receptor beta chains below all came from one sample that was sequenced in a study of T cells in Graves' hyperthyroidism and ophthalmopathy. RNA transcripts yielded amplified TCR beta CDR3 regions. The HTBI primer set drove a first-round RT-PCR of the TCR CDR3. Via MiXCR, TCRdb re-called the multiplex PCR reads, giving one row per CDR3 protein. The sample lists 370,000 or so distinct CDR3 sequences, around an eighth seen once, with around 20% in the top ten. Sequenced material: blood. Every receptor here comes from a man under 40 with Graves' hyperthyroidism that later progressed to Graves' ophthalmopathy.

The V and J genes are TRBV30 and TRBJ1-5; tentatively, D is TRBD1 (5 bases). The germline V gene encodes CDR1 GTSNPN and CDR2 SVGIG (reference sequence). The CDR3 consists of 15 residues. V shed 6 bases and J shed 1 base, with 16 bases lying between them. This CDR3 reads CACKTGDLSNQPQHF. DNA of the CDR3: TGTGCCTGCAAAACCGGGGACCTAAGCAATCAGCCCCAGCATTTT.

This clonotype was counted between two and nine times. The chain joins TRBV6-1 to TRBJ2-1; D may be TRBD1 or TRBD2 (6 bases each). Germline CDR1 MNHNS, CDR2 SASEGT. This CDR3 is 16 amino acids long. Trimming pared 6 bases from V and 5 bases from J, leaving 20 bases between. For the CDR3, the DNA is TGTGCCAGCAGCCGGGGGCGGGGTAATTATAACAATGAGCAGTTCTTC. Translated, it gives CASSRGRGNYNNEQFF.

The sample holds many counts of this clonotype. This sequence joins TRBV11-2 and TRBJ1-5; no definite D call. Trimming stripped 0 bases from V and 4 bases from J, with 13 bases between. Looked up from germline, CDR1 is SGHAT and CDR2 is FQNNGV. This CDR3 contains 16 residues. The CDR3 sequence is CASSLEGSGRNQPQHF. CDR3 sequence (DNA): TGTGCCAGCAGCTTAGAAGGCTCCGGACGTAATCAGCCCCAGCATTTT. The full variable domain, with the rest looked up from reference TRBV11-2 and TRBJ1-5, is EAGVAQSPRYKIIEKRQSVAFWCNPISGHATLYWYQQILGQGPKLLIQFQNNGVVDDSQLPKDRFSAERLKGVDSTLKIQPAKLEDSAVYLCASSLEGSGRNQPQHFGDGTRLSIL.

This clonotype showed up many times. The chain is built from TRBV20-1 and TRBJ2-7; 8 positions match TRBD1. Germline values: CDR1 DFQATT, CDR2 SNEGSKA (reference sequence). Trimming took 0 bases from V and 5 from J; bases not matched to a gene: 6. There are 14 residues in the CDR3. The CDR3 DNA follows: TGCAGTGCTAGAGATAGCGACAGGGGCGACGAGCAGTACTTC. Translated: CSARDSDRGDEQYF.

The table lists this clonotype with many counts. The chain links TRBV7-2 to TRBJ2-1; D is tentatively TRBD1 or TRBD2 (6 bases each). This CDR3 has 15 amino acids. The V and J ends lost 1 base and 6 bases respectively, with 13 bases between them. The germline gives CDR1 SGHTA, CDR2 FQGNSA. This chain's CDR3 is CASSLERGVSNEQFF. DNA of the CDR3: TGTGCCAGCAGCTTAGAAAGGGGGGTAAGCAATGAGCAGTTCTTC.

This clonotype was detected many times. This chain uses TRBV6-1 with TRBJ1-4, with D unclear. The CDR3 is made up of 15 amino acids. V lost 5 bases to trimming and J lost 4 bases, with 14 bases between them. CDR1 is MNHNS, CDR2 SASEGT, per germline. CDR3 bases: TGTGCCAGCAGTACAGTCTCTCGGGGTAATGAAAAACTGTTTTTT. Protein product: CASSTVSRGNEKLFF.

This clonotype was seen at least ten times. This chain links TRBV6-1 with TRBJ1-5; possible D gene TRBD1, 6 bases. The ends were cut back, 4 bases at V and 0 bases at J, with 13 bases in the middle. CDR3 length: 16 residues. CDR1 and CDR2 from the germline V gene are MNHNS and SASEGT. The CDR3 DNA follows: TGTGCCAGCAGTGCCACCGGGACAAATAGCAATCAGCCCCAGCATTTT. It is translated as CASSATGTNSNQPQHF.

The chain joins TRBV30 to TRBJ1-4; 8 bases agree with TRBD1. Losses at the gene ends were 2 bases for V and 5 bases for J; bases not matched to a gene: 4. There are 14 residues in the CDR3. CDR1 and CDR2 (germline): GTSNPN, SVGIG (reference sequence). The CDR3 reads CAWSIGTGNEKLFF. The CDR3 DNA follows: TGTGCCTGGAGTATTGGGACAGGAAATGAAAAACTGTTTTTT.

The chain uses TRBV11-2 and TRBJ2-2; D not resolved. Germline values: CDR1 SGHAT, CDR2 FQNNGV. This CDR3 region has 15 residues. Trimming removed 3 bases at V and 2 bases at J, with 10 bases between. CDR3 residues: CASSFIGVNTGELFF. The CDR3 nucleotides are TGTGCCAGCAGCTTTATTGGAGTTAACACCGGGGAGCTGTTTTTT.

The chain links TRBV11-1 to TRBJ2-7; D perhaps matches TRBD1 (7 bases). This CDR3 has 14 residues. V dropped 3 bases and J dropped 3 bases, with 12 bases sitting between them. Germline V gives CDR1 SGHAT, CDR2 FQDESV (reference sequence). CDR3 in amino acids: CASSFAGQLYEQYF. The CDR3, as DNA: TGTGCCAGCAGCTTCGCGGGACAGCTCTACGAGCAGTACTTC.

This clonotype was seen repeatedly, ten times or more. This chain joins TRBV3-1 and TRBJ1-1; the D gene is possibly TRBD1 (6 bases). The V and J ends lost 3 bases and 8 bases respectively, with 10 bases between them. CDR1 LGHDT and CDR2 YNNKEL come from the germline V gene (reference sequence). CDR3 length: 12 residues. CDR3 amino acids: CASSQRTAEAFF. CDR3 nucleotides: TGTGCCAGCAGCCAGCGGACAGCCGAAGCTTTCTTT.

This clonotype has a handful of counts. This chain connects TRBV5-6 to TRBJ1-6; TRBD1 matches 7 bases. The V gene end was trimmed by 1 base and the J gene end by 6 bases; junction bases not matched to a gene: 10. This CDR3 has 17 residues. Germline CDR1 is SGHDT and CDR2 is YYEEEE. This CDR3 reads CASSLTVTGTSNSPLHF. The CDR3, as DNA: TGTGCCAGCAGCTTGACCGTGACAGGGACATCTAATTCACCCCTCCACTTT. The variable domain in full, with the rest retrieved from reference TRBV5-6 and TRBJ1-6, is DAGVTQSPTHLIKTRGQQVTLRCSPKSGHDTVSWYQQALGQGPQFIFQYYEEEERQRGNFPDRFSGHQFPNYSSELNVNALLLGDSALYLCASSLTVTGTSNSPLHFGNGTRLTVT.

This clonotype was recorded at least ten times. The chain combines TRBV11-2 with TRBJ2-4; D gene unclear. The CDR3 runs 15 residues. The germline V and J ends were trimmed by 1 base and 5 bases, with 12 bases remaining between them. Germline V gene sequence: CDR1 SGHAT, CDR2 FQNNGV. The CDR3 DNA follows: TGTGCCAGCAGCTTAGGGTCAGGTGGACAAAACATTCAGTACTTC. It encodes CASSLGSGGQNIQYF. Using reference TRBV11-2 and TRBJ2-4 for the parts outside the CDR3, the full variable domain is EAGVAQSPRYKIIEKRQSVAFWCNPISGHATLYWYQQILGQGPKLLIQFQNNGVVDDSQLPKDRFSAERLKGVDSTLKIQPAKLEDSAVYLCASSLGSGGQNIQYFGAGTRLSVL.

This clonotype was counted between two and nine times. The rearrangement links TRBV6-6 to TRBJ2-2, with D possibly TRBD2 on 6 matching bases. The V gene lost 0 bases and the J gene lost 1 base, with 9 bases spanning the gap. Germline assignment: CDR1 MNHNY and CDR2 SVGAGI (reference sequence). This CDR3 is 16 amino acids long. CDR3 region: CASSYSPRGNTGELFF. The CDR3 bases are TGTGCCAGCAGTTACTCCCCGCGGGGGAACACCGGGGAGCTGTTTTTT.